This TCR beta chain originates from a study of blood T cell repertoires in COVID-19. Note on this clone: Other nucleotide sequences from this sample produce the same CDR3.

Some clones are missing from TCRdb's copy, which holds only in-frame ones; the method was immunoSEQ multiplex PCR. Of about 210,000 clones listed, around four fifths were seen once; the top ten hold approximately 5%. This CDR3 is built from 14 residues. Deletions cut 0 bases from V and 1 base from J, with 7 bases between. Germline CDR1 is SGDLS and CDR2 is YYNGEE. The TCR originated in a woman in her seventies with COVID-19, enrolled during active disease. The chain joins TRBV9 to TRBJ1-1; D unresolved. Material for sequencing was peripheral blood. CDR3 sequence (DNA): TGTGCCAGCAGCGTAGGACAAAGGAACACTGAAGCTTTCTTT. This sequence encodes CASSVGQRNTEAFF.